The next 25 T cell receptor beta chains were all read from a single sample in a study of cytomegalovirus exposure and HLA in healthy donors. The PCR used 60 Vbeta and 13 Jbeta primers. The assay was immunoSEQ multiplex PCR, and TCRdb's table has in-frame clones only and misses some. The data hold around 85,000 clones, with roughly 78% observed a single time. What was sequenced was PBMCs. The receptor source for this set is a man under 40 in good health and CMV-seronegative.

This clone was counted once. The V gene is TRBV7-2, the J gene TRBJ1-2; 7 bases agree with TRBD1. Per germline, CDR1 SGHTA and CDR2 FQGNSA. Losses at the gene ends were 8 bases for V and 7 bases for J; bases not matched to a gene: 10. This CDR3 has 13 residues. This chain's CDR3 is CASVFKGASGYTF. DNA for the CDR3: TGTGCCAGCGTTTTCAAGGGGGCAAGTGGCTACACCTTC.

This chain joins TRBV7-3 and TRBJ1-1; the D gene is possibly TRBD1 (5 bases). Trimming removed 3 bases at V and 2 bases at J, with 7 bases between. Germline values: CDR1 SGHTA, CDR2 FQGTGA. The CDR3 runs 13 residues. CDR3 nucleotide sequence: TGTGCCAGCAGCTTCAGGGTAAACACTGAAGCTTTCTTT. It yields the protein CASSFRVNTEAFF.

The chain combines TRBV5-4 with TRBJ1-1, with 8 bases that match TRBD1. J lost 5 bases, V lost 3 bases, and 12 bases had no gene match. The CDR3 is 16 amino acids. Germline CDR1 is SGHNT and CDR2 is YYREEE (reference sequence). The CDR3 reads CASSYAGTGGLTEAFF. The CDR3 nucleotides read TGTGCCAGCAGCTATGCCGGGACAGGCGGTTTGACTGAAGCTTTCTTT.

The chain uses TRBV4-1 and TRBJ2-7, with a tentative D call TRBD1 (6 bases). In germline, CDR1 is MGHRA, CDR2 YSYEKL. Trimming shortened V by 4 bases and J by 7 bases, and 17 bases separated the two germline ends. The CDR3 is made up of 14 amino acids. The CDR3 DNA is TGCGCCAGCAGCCGTCGACACGTACAGGGTGAGCAGTACTTC. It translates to CASSRRHVQGEQYF.

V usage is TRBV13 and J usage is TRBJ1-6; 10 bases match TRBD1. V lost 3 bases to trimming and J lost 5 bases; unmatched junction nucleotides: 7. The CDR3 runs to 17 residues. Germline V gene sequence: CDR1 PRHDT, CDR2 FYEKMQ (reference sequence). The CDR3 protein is CASSLQGQGVNNSPLHF. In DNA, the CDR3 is TGTGCCAGCAGCTTGCAAGGACAGGGGGTAAATAATTCACCCCTCCACTTT.

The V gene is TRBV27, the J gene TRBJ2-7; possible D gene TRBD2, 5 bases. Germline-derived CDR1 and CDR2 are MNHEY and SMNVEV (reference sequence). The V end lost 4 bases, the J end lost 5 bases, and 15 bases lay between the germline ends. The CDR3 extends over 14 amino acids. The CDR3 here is CASSSHRPRDEQYF. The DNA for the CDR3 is TGTGCCAGCAGTTCCCACCGGCCGCGGGACGAGCAGTACTTC.

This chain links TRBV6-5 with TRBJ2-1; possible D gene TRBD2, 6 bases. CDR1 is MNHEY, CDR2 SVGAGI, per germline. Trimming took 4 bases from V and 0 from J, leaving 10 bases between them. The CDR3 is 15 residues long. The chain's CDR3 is CASSFGGASYNEQFF. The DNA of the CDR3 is TGTGCCAGCAGTTTTGGCGGGGCCTCCTACAATGAGCAGTTCTTC.

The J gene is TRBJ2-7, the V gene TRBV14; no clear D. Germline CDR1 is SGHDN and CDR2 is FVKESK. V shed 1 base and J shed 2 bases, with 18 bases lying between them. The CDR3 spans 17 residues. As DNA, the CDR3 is TGTGCCAGCAGCCAAGGTCGGGTCCTGCGGTGGGCCTACGAGCAGTACTTC. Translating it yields CASSQGRVLRWAYEQYF.

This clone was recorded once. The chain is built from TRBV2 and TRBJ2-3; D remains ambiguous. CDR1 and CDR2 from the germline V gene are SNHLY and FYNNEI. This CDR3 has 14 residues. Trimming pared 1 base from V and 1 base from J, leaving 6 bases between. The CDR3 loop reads CASSEDGGTDTQYF. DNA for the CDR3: TGTGCCAGCAGTGAAGACGGAGGCACAGATACGCAGTATTTT. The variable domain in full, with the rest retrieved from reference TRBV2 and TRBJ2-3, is EPEVTQTPSHQVTQMGQEVILRCVPISNHLYFYWYRQILGQKVEFLVSFYNNEISEKSEIFDDQFSVERPDGSNFTLKIRSTKLEDSAMYFCASSEDGGTDTQYFGPGTRLTVL.

The CDR3 loop reads CASSAGQASSGNTIYF. CDR3 DNA sequence: TGTGCCAGCAGCGCGGGACAGGCGAGCTCTGGAAACACCATATATTTT. The rearrangement uses TRBV9 and TRBJ1-3, with TRBD1 identical over 8 bases. The V segment lost 3 bases and the J segment 0 bases; nucleotides outside the gene matches: 5. CDR1 and CDR2 (germline): SGDLS, YYNGEE. The CDR3 spans 16 residues. The full variable domain, with the rest looked up from reference TRBV9 and TRBJ1-3, is DSGVTQTPKHLITATGQRVTLRCSPRSGDLSVYWYQQSLDQGLQFLIQYYNGEERAKGNILERFSAQQFPDLHSELNLSSLELGDSALYFCASSAGQASSGNTIYFGEGSWLTVV.

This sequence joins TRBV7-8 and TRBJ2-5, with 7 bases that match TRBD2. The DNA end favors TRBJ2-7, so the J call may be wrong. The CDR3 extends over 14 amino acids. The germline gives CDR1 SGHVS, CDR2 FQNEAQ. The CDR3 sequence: CASSLGGLGYEQYF. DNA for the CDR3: TGTGCCAGCAGCTTAGGTGGACTAGGGTACGAGCAGTACTTC.

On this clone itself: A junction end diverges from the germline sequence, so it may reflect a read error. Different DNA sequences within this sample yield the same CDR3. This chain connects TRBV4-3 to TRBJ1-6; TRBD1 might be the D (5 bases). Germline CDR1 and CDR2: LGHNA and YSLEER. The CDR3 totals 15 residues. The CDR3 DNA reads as TGCGCCAGCAGCCAAGAGGGGGGTCTTAATTCGCCCCTCCACTTT. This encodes CASSQEGGLNSPLHF.

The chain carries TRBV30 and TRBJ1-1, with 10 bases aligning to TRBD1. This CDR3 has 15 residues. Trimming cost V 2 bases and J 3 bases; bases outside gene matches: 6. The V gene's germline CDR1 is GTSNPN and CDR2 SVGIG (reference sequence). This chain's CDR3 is CAWSRDRGRDTEAFF. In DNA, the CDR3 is TGTGCCTGGAGTCGGGACAGGGGTAGAGACACTGAAGCTTTCTTT.

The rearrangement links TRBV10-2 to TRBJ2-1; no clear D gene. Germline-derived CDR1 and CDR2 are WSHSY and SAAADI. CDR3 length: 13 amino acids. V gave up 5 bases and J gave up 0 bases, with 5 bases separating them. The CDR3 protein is CASSLSSYNEQFF. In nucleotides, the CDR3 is TGCGCCAGCAGTCTGAGCTCCTACAATGAGCAGTTCTTC.

CDR3 nucleotides: TGTGCCAGCAGTTTATTTGGGACAGGGGGCAATCAGCCCCAGCATTTT. As protein: CASSLFGTGGNQPQHF. This chain joins TRBV28 and TRBJ1-5; the match to TRBD1 covers 10 bases. The CDR3 totals 16 residues. With V trimmed by 1 base and J by 2 bases, 2 bases remained unmatched. Germline V gives CDR1 MDHEN, CDR2 SYDVKM.

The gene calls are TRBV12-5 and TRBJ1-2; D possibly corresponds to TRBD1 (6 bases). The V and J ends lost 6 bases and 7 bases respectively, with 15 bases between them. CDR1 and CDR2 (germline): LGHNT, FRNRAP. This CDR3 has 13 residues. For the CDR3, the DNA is TGTGCTAGTGGCCCGTCGGTGGGGGCTGGCTACACCTTC. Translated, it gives CASGPSVGAGYTF.

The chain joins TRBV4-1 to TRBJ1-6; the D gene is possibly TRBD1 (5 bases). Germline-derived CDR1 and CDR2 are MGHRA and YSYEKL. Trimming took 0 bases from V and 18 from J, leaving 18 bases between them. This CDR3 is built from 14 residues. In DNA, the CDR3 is TGCGCCAGCAGCCAAGACCCTACGGACATTCCGCCCCACTTT. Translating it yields CASSQDPTDIPPHF.

In DNA, the CDR3 is TGTGCCAGCAGGGGACAGGGGACCGGGGAGCTGTTTTTT. It yields the protein CASRGQGTGELFF. The V and J genes are TRBV6-1 and TRBJ2-2; 10 bases map to TRBD1. V lost 6 bases to trimming and J lost 5 bases; unmatched junction nucleotides: 0. The CDR3 covers 13 residues. The germline CDR1 and CDR2 sequences are MNHNS and SASEGT.

CDR3: CASSQQRLAGTNEQYF. CDR3 sequence (DNA): TGTGCCAGCAGCCAACAGAGACTAGCGGGTACAAACGAGCAGTACTTC. The chain employs TRBV11-2 and TRBJ2-7; 10 bases match TRBD2. The CDR3 spans 16 residues. The germline V gene encodes CDR1 SGHAT and CDR2 FQNNGV. V lost 5 bases, J lost 5 bases, and 12 bases stayed unmatched.

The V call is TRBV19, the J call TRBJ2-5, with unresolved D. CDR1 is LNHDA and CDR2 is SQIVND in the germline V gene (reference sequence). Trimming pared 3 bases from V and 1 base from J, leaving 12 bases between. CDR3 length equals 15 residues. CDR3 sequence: CASSMGGQAQETQYF. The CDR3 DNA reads TGTGCCAGTAGTATGGGTGGGCAGGCCCAAGAGACCCAGTACTTC.

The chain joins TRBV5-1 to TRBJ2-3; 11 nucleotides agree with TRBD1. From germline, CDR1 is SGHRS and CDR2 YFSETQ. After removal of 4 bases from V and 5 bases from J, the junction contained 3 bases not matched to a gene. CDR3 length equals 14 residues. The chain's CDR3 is CASSVGTGGDTQYF. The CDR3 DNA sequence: TGCGCCAGCAGCGTCGGGACAGGGGGAGATACGCAGTATTTT.

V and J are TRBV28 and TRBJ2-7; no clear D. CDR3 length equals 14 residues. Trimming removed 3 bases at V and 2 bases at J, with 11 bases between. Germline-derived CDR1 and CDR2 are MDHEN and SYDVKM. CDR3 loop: CASSLTRIPYEQYF. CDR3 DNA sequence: TGTGCCAGCAGTTTGACCAGGATACCCTACGAGCAGTACTTC. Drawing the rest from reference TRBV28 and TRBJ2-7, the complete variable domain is DVKVTQSSRYLVKRTGEKVFLECVQDMDHENMFWYRQDPGLGLRLIYFSYDVKMKEKGDIPEGYSVSREKKERFSLILESASTNQTSMYLCASSLTRIPYEQYFGPGTRLTVT.

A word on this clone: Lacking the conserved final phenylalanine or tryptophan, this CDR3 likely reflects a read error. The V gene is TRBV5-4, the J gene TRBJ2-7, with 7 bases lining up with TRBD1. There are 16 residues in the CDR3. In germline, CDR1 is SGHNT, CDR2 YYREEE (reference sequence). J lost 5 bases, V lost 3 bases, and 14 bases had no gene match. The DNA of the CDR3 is TGTGCCAGCAGCTATCCGTTAGGACAGGAGATAGACGAGCAGTACCTC. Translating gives CASSYPLGQEIDEQYL.

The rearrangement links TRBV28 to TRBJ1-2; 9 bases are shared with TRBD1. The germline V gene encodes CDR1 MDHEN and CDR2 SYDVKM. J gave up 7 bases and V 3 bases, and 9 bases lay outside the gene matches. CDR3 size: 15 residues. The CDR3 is CASSFRDRESAGYTF. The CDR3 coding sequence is TGTGCCAGCAGTTTCCGGGACAGGGAATCGGCTGGCTACACCTTC.

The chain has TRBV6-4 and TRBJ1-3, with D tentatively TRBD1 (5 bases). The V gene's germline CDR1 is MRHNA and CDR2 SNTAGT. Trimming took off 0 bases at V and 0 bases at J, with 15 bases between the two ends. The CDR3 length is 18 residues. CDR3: CASSDSAGRPDSGNTIYF. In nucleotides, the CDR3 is TGTGCCAGCAGTGACTCGGCAGGGAGGCCTGACTCTGGAAACACCATATATTTT.